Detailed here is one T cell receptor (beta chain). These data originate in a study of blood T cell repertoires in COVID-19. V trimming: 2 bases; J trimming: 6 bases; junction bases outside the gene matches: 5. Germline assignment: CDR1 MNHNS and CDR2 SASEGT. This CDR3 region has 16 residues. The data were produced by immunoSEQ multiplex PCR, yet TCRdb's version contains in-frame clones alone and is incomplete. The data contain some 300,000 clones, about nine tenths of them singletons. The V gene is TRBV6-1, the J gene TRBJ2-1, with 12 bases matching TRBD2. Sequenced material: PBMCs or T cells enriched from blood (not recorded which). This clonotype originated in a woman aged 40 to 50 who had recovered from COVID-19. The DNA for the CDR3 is TGTGCCAGCAGTGAACAACTAGCGGGGGGCACCAATGAGCAGTTCTTC. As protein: CASSEQLAGGTNEQFF.